This T cell receptor (beta chain) originates from a study of cytomegalovirus exposure and HLA in healthy donors. The PCR was carried out with 60 Vbeta primers and 13 Jbeta primers. TCRdb's table, derived via immunoSEQ multiplex PCR, lists solely in-frame clones and lacks some. The sample has roughly 110,000 clones; around three quarters are singletons. Germline V lookup: CDR1 SQVTM, CDR2 ANQGSEA. The CDR3 contains 14 residues. V lost 5 bases and J lost 3, with 17 bases in between. The receptor's source is a female donor in good health and CMV-seronegative. The rearrangement joins TRBV29-1 to TRBJ2-7, with TRBD2 as a possible D gene (5 bases). Sequenced input: PBMCs. CDR3 sequence: CSVYWDTRDYEQYF. The CDR3 nucleotides read TGCAGCGTTTATTGGGATACGAGGGACTACGAGCAGTACTTC.